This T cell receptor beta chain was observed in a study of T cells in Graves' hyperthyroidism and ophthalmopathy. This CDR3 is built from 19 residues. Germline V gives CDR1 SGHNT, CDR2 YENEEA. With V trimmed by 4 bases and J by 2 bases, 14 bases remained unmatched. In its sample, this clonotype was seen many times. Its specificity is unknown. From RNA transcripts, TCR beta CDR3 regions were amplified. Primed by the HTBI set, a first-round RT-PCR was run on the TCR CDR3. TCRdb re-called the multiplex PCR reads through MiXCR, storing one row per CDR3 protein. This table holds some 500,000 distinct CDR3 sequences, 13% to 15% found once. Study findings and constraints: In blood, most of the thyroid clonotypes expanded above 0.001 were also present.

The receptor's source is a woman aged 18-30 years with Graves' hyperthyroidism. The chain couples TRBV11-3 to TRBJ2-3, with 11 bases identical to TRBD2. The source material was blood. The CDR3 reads CASSSGTSGNVRITDTQYF. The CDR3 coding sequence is TGTGCCAGCAGCTCCGGGACTAGCGGCAACGTAAGGATCACAGATACGCAGTATTTT.